These 6 T cell receptor beta chains came from one sample sequenced in a study of blood T cell repertoires in COVID-19. Generated by immunoSEQ multiplex PCR, the TCRdb table keeps only in-frame clones and is missing some. The sample includes a few hundred thousand clones, 70% to 90% seen only once; the top ten take 0.95% to 1.5%. Sequenced: PBMCs or T cells enriched from blood (not recorded which). The receptor set was obtained from a man aged 25 to 40 who had recovered from COVID-19.

The chain combines TRBV4-3 with TRBJ2-1, with a tentative D call TRBD2 (7 bases). V dropped 0 bases and J dropped 5 bases, with 14 bases sitting between them. There are 16 residues in the CDR3. In germline, CDR1 is LGHNA, CDR2 YSLEER. The chain's CDR3 is CASSQEFGGPHNEQFF. The CDR3 region has the DNA TGCGCCAGCAGCCAAGAGTTCGGGGGGCCGCACAATGAGCAGTTCTTC.

This chain links TRBV19 with TRBJ1-5; D is undetermined. This CDR3 is built from 14 residues. In germline, CDR1 is LNHDA, CDR2 SQIVND (reference sequence). Trimming took 3 bases from V and 5 from J, leaving 11 bases between them. The chain's CDR3 is CASSITRPDQPQHF. The DNA for the CDR3 is TGTGCCAGTAGTATTACGAGGCCTGATCAGCCCCAGCATTTT.

V is TRBV5-1 and J is TRBJ1-1; TRBD1 aligns across 12 bases. The ends lost 0 bases at V and 4 bases at J; junction bases unmatched: 4. The CDR3 consists of 16 residues. CDR1 SGHRS and CDR2 YFSETQ come from the germline V gene. The CDR3: CASSLDGTGGGTEAFF. CDR3 sequence (DNA): TGCGCCAGCAGCTTGGACGGGACAGGGGGCGGCACTGAAGCTTTCTTT. Variable domain in full (rest from reference TRBV5-1 and TRBJ1-1): KAGVTQTPRYLIKTRGQQVTLSCSPISGHRSVSWYQQTPGQGLQFLFEYFSETQRNKGNFPGRFSGRQFSNSRSEMNVSTLELGDSALYLCASSLDGTGGGTEAFFGQGTRLTVV.

The CDR3 region has the DNA TGTGCCAGCACCCTGGACAATTATAGTGGCTACACCTTC. It is translated as CASTLDNYSGYTF. The chain couples TRBV25-1 to TRBJ1-2; perhaps TRBD1 as D (5 bases). The length of the CDR3 is 13 residues. Germline lookup yields CDR1 MGHDK and CDR2 SYGVNS. V lost 7 bases and J 7 bases, leaving 16 bases between the germline ends.

The V and J genes are TRBV3-1 (or the pseudogene TRBV3-2) and TRBJ2-1; perhaps TRBD2 as D (5 bases). V dropped 0 bases and J dropped 9 bases, with 6 bases sitting between them. Germline values: CDR1 LGHDT, CDR2 YNNKEL (reference sequence). The CDR3 contains 12 residues. The CDR3 region is CASSQDRGEQFF. CDR3 nucleotide sequence: TGTGCCAGCAGCCAAGATCGGGGTGAGCAGTTCTTC.

Written as DNA, the CDR3 is TGTGCCAGCAGCGCCAGACTAGCGGGAGGCTCCTACGAGCAGTACTTC. Protein product: CASSARLAGGSYEQYF. This chain connects TRBV5-4 to TRBJ2-7, with 13 bases that match TRBD2. Germline CDR1 SGHNT, CDR2 YYREEE (reference sequence). Trimming took 4 bases from V and 0 from J; bases not matched to a gene: 4. CDR3 length: 16 amino acids.